This paragraph reports one T cell receptor beta chain. Its antigen is unknown. These data belong to a study of shared clonotypes between healthy human individuals. The CDR3 has 16 residues. The junction had 9 bases not matched to a gene; V was cut back by 5 bases and J by 1 base. Germline assignment: CDR1 MGHRA and CDR2 YSYEKL. Clones were read by immunoSEQ multiplex PCR, and TCRdb kept only the in-frame ones, dropping some. The sample yields around 600,000 clones, roughly 98% seen once. CD45RO-negative cells were positively selected for CCR7, leaving out terminally differentiated effector memory CD45RA+ cells. General study findings and limits: Despite large depth, sorted-subset datasets appeared incompletely sequenced.

The sample was naive CD8+ T cells sorted from blood. V gene TRBV4-1 combines with J gene TRBJ2-7; 9 bases fit TRBD2. The source of this sequence is a man aged 25-40 years in good health. CDR3 DNA sequence: TGCGCCAGCAGCTACTCCCCGGGACTAGCTTCCTACGAGCAGTACTTC. Protein: CASSYSPGLASYEQYF.